The rows below give T cell receptor beta chains drawn from one sample of a study of T-cell memory formation after mild COVID-19. MiXCR was run by TCRdb on the 5' RACE reads, yielding one entry per CDR3 protein. Counted here are hundreds of thousands of distinct CDR3 sequences, around a sixth occurring once; the ten biggest clones make up roughly 7.8%. Sequencing was carried out using PBMCs or a T cell subset sorted from them (not recorded which). These receptors originate from an adult woman who had mild COVID-19 (a few samples of this study predate the infection). Cell type and time point are not known. The CDR3 runs from the conserved cysteine through the conserved F or W. The D gene is left open where the match is weak. Not every row has a clone size; where given, it reads once, few, many or a size class.

D: TRBD2
size: .
J: TRBJ2-1
V: TRBV24-1
CDR3: CATSDPGGLANEQFF
DNA: TGTGCCACCAGTGACCCGGGCGGACTAGCCAATGAGCAGTTCTTC

D: TRBD1
size: few
J: TRBJ1-4
V: TRBV5-4
CDR3: CASSRGQGREKLFF
DNA: TGTGCCAGCAGCCGAGGACAGGGGAGGGAAAAACTGTTTTTT

D: .
size: few
J: TRBJ1-5
V: TRBV6-1
CDR3: CASEIKGGGTQPQHF
DNA: TGTGCCAGCGAAATCAAAGGGGGGGGCACTCAGCCCCAGCATTTT

D: .
size: few
J: TRBJ2-2
V: TRBV30
CDR3: CARKGPLPGTGELFF
DNA: TGTGCGAGGAAGGGGCCACTTCCTGGGACCGGGGAGCTGTTTTTT

D: .
size: .
J: TRBJ2-1
V: TRBV7-9
CDR3: CASGSTGSSYNEQFF
DNA: TGTGCCAGCGGGTCAACAGGGAGCTCCTACAATGAGCAGTTCTTC

D: TRBD2
size: .
J: TRBJ2-1
V: TRBV4-1
CDR3: CASSQLTSGHNEQFF
DNA: TGCGCCAGCAGCCAGTTGACTAGCGGGCACAATGAGCAGTTCTTC

D: .
size: .
J: TRBJ2-3
V: TRBV12-3/TRBV12-4
CDR3: CASSIHRTDTQYF
DNA: TGTGCCAGCAGTATACATCGCACAGATACGCAGTATTTT

D: TRBD2
size: .
J: TRBJ2-7
V: TRBV4-3
CDR3: CASSQGTSGRLYEQYF
DNA: TGCGCCAGCAGCCAGGGGACTAGCGGGAGGTTGTACGAGCAGTACTTC

D: .
size: few
J: TRBJ1-1
V: TRBV11-2
CDR3: CASSQVSGVTEAFF
DNA: TGTGCCAGCAGCCAAGTTTCAGGGGTAACTGAAGCTTTCTTT

D: .
size: few
J: TRBJ2-3
V: TRBV24-1
CDR3: CATSDFYRSDTQYF
DNA: TGTGCCACCAGTGATTTTTACAGGTCAGATACGCAGTATTTT

D: TRBD1
size: few
J: TRBJ1-2
V: TRBV24-1
CDR3: CATSDPGQGIYGYTF
DNA: TGTGCCACCAGTGATCCGGGACAGGGCATCTATGGCTACACCTTC

D: TRBD1
size: many
J: TRBJ1-5
V: TRBV20-1
CDR3: CSARPDRVQPQHF
DNA: TGCAGTGCTCGCCCGGACAGGGTGCAGCCCCAGCATTTT

D: .
size: many
J: TRBJ2-5
V: TRBV7-8
CDR3: CASSLEVETGLTEETQYF
DNA: TGTGCCAGCAGCTTAGAAGTGGAAACAGGCCTGACCGAAGAGACCCAGTACTTC